These T cell receptor beta chains were read from a single sample in a study of blood T cell repertoires in COVID-19. Sequencing was performed with immunoSEQ multiplex PCR; in TCRdb, only in-frame clones are kept and a portion is missing. The sample holds 70,000 to 95,000 clones; under 90% are singletons and the top ten take roughly 1.5%. Material: peripheral blood. All receptors come from a human donor with active COVID-19. The donor label of this sample is uncertain. The CDR3 runs from the conserved cysteine through the conserved F or W. D genes are given only for firm matches. Clone size, where shown, is once, few, many, or a class for clones that have expanded.

TGTGCCAGCTCACCAGAGGCAGGGCCTGGAAACACCATATATTTT | CASSPEAGPGNTIYF | TRBV18 | 15 | TRBJ1-3 | . | .
TGTGCCAGCAGCTTAGCGGGGGGGCCGGTAGGGGCGCAGTATTTT | CASSLAGGPVGAQYF | TRBV5-4 | 15 | TRBJ2-3 | TRBD2 | once
TGTGCCAGCAGCACTCCCGGGACAGACAATGAGCAGTTCTTC | CASSTPGTDNEQFF | TRBV13 | 14 | TRBJ2-1 | TRBD1 | once
TGTGCCAGTTGTTGGCGGAGCACAGATACGCAGTATTTT | CASCWRSTDTQYF | TRBV6-5 | 13 | TRBJ2-3 | . | .
TGTGCCAGCTCACCACGGACTAGCGGGGTTTACACCGGGGAGCTGTTTTTT | CASSPRTSGVYTGELFF | TRBV18 | 17 | TRBJ2-2 | TRBD2 | .
TGTGCCAGTAGTGAGGTCCCATTCAGAATGAACACTGAAGCTTTCTTT | CASSEVPFRMNTEAFF | TRBV19 | 16 | TRBJ1-1 | . | .
TGCAGCGTGGGGGGACAGGGACAAGAGACCCAGTACTTC | CSVGGQGQETQYF | TRBV29-1 | 13 | TRBJ2-5 | TRBD1 | .
TGCAGCGTCCGTGACTTTGGGGGGGTCAATCAGCCCCAGCATTTT | CSVRDFGGVNQPQHF | TRBV29-1 | 15 | TRBJ1-5 | . | .
TGTGCCAGCAGAAGACAGGGAACCCTTGGAGAGACCCAGTACTTC | CASRRQGTLGETQYF | TRBV7-2 | 15 | TRBJ2-5 | TRBD1 | .
TGTGCCAGCAGTGTGGCTAGCGGGGGCAATGAGCAGTTCTTC | CASSVASGGNEQFF | TRBV2 | 14 | TRBJ2-1 | TRBD2 | .
TGTGCCTGGAGTGTATACGGGGGGGTTACAAACAATGAGCAGTTCTTC | CAWSVYGGVTNNEQFF | TRBV30 | 16 | TRBJ2-1 | TRBD2 | .
TGTGCCAGCAGCGTAGGCGGGCAGATCACCGGGGAGCTGTTTTTT | CASSVGGQITGELFF | TRBV9 | 15 | TRBJ2-2 | . | once
TGTGCCAGCAGCTTAAGGGACAGGGGGAGGACTGAAGCTTTCTTT | CASSLRDRGRTEAFF | TRBV13 | 15 | TRBJ1-1 | TRBD1 | .
TGCGCCAGCAGCCAAGTGGGGACAGTGCTCTCTGGAAACACCATATATTTT | CASSQVGTVLSGNTIYF | TRBV4-3 | 17 | TRBJ1-3 | TRBD1 | .
TGTGCCAGCAGCCAAGAGAGAGGGGCAAAAACAGGGCTCTCTGGAAACACCATATATTTT | CASSQERGAKTGLSGNTIYF | TRBV3-1/TRBV3-2 | 20 | TRBJ1-3 | . | .
TGTGCCAGCAGTTACTCGATTAAAAGCAGGCAGGGAAGCTATGGCTACACCTTC | CASSYSIKSRQGSYGYTF | TRBV6-2/TRBV6-3 | 18 | TRBJ1-2 | . | once
TGTGCCAGCAGCTTATTCGGGGGGGCCTTACGAGAGACCCAGTACTTC | CASSLFGGALRETQYF | TRBV7-9 | 16 | TRBJ2-5 | TRBD2 | .
TGTGCCAGCAGTTTAGGGGCGGTTGGGAACACTGAAGCTTTCTTT | CASSLGAVGNTEAFF | TRBV28 | 15 | TRBJ1-1 | . | .
TGTGCCAGCAGTTACGGGACAGTCTACGAGCAGTACTTC | CASSYGTVYEQYF | TRBV6-2/TRBV6-3 | 13 | TRBJ2-7 | TRBD1 | .
TGCGCCAGCAGCGCCGGGAGCAACTCTGGAAACACCATATATTTT | CASSAGSNSGNTIYF | TRBV5-1 | 15 | TRBJ1-3 | . | .
TGCGCCAGCAGCCAGGGGACTGGGGTAGCGGGGGGTATGACAGATACGCAGTATTTT | CASSQGTGVAGGMTDTQYF | TRBV4-3 | 19 | TRBJ2-3 | TRBD2 | .
TGTGCCAGTAGTAGAGCGGGGGGCTACAATGAGCAGTTCTTC | CASSRAGGYNEQFF | TRBV19 | 14 | TRBJ2-1 | TRBD2 | .
TGCGCCAGCAGCCAGATACAGGGATACGAGCAGTACTTC | CASSQIQGYEQYF | TRBV4-3 | 13 | TRBJ2-7 | . | .
TGTGCCAGCAGCCAAGATTTGCGTCTGCGGACCCAGTACTTC | CASSQDLRLRTQYF | TRBV3-1/TRBV3-2 | 14 | TRBJ2-5 | . | .
TGCGCCAGCAGCTTGTCTGGGGACAGACTTAATGAAAAACTGTTTTTT | CASSLSGDRLNEKLFF | TRBV5-1 | 16 | TRBJ1-4 | TRBD1 | .
TGTGCCAGCAGCTTAGCGCCGTCGGGGGGCGTTCGTGGCTACACCTTC | CASSLAPSGGVRGYTF | TRBV7-2 | 16 | TRBJ1-2 | . | once
TGTGCCAGCAGCGTGGGGGGCGAGCAGTACTTC | CASSVGGEQYF | TRBV9 | 11 | TRBJ2-7 | . | .
TGTGCCAGCAGTTACTCGAGACTGAGGGATTACGAGCAGTACTTC | CASSYSRLRDYEQYF | TRBV6-2/TRBV6-3 | 15 | TRBJ2-7 | . | .